Below, one TCR beta chain is given with its context. Its antigen is unidentified. This sample was included in a study of PD-L1 blockade in urothelial cancer. Notes on the study in general: In blood sampled pretreatment, TCR clonality below the median predicted better survival.

Trimming stripped 1 base from V and 10 bases from J, with 11 bases between. Germline assignment: CDR1 SGHNT and CDR2 YENEEA. The CDR3 consists of 13 residues. TCRdb's table, derived via immunoSEQ multiplex PCR, lists solely in-frame clones and lacks some. This table holds fewer than 25,000 clones, 87% found once. The clonotype originates from a man over 45 with urothelial cancer. This chain connects TRBV11-3 to TRBJ2-1; TRBD2 is a possible D gene (6 bases). The sequences come from PBMCs, collected around atezolizumab (anti-PD-L1) treatment. The CDR3 loop reads CASSLGPAGEQFF. The CDR3, as DNA: TGTGCCAGCAGCTTAGGGCCGGCGGGGGAGCAGTTCTTC.